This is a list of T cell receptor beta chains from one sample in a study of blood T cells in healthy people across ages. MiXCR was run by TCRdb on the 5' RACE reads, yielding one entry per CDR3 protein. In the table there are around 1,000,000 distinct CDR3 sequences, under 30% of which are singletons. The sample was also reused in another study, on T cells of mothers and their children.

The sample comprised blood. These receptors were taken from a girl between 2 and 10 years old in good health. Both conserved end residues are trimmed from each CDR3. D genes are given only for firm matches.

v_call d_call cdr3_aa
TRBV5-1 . ASSSDREAF
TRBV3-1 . ASSPPQRLAGTQY
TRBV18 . ASSLQGHLNEKLF
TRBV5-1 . ASRMSGASYEQY
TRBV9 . ASSVAGDGSYEQY
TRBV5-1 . ASSIEQGGALYEQY
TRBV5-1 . ASSLGTATITEAF
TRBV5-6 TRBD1 ASSLPGQGEGYT
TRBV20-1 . SASPLPDGAQY
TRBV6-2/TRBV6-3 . ASSYSSSPTSYEQY
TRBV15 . ATSRDWAGGSGYT
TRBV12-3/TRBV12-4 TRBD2 ASSPRREGQTDTQY
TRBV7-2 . ASSLGGGGRETQY
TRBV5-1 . ASSRGIGTEAF
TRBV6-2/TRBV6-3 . ASSQPGVPQGIQY
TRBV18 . ASSPSQDRSQETQY
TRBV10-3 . AIAGSGSPETQY
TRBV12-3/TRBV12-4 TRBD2 ASSLDGREVQETQY
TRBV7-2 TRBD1 ASSLEGQGWETQY
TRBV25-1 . ASIRTGTIYNEQS